This T cell receptor beta chain was identified during a study of identifying expanded T cells in peripheral blood. Points from the study as a whole: Over about two and four weeks, about 15 and 19 clones changed, versus more than 1 between replicates. Clone count variance between approximately two-week samples rose with total template count.

Trimming took 5 bases from V and 0 from J, leaving 9 bases between them. Germline V gene data show CDR1 as SGHTA and CDR2 as FQGNSA. CDR3 length: 14 amino acids. During the collection period, no donor immune events like infections were recorded. Of note for this clone: Its matching antigen is unknown.

TCRdb keeps only in-frame clones here, not all; method: immunoSEQ multiplex PCR. The sample records 70,000 to 95,000 clones, around nine tenths being singletons. This clonotype originated in a person aged 18 to 70 in good health. The sequenced material came from blood. This sequence joins TRBV7-2 and TRBJ2-3, with D hard to call. As DNA, the CDR3 is TGTGCCAGCAGCCCCTTCCATAGCACAGATACGCAGTATTTT. It encodes CASSPFHSTDTQYF. Full variable domain (remainder filled in from reference TRBV7-2 and TRBJ2-3): GAGVSQSPSNKVTEKGKDVELRCDPISGHTALYWYRQSLGQGLEFLIYFQGNSAPDKSGLPSDRFSAERTGGSVSTLTIQRTQQEDSAVYLCASSPFHSTDTQYFGPGTRLTVL.